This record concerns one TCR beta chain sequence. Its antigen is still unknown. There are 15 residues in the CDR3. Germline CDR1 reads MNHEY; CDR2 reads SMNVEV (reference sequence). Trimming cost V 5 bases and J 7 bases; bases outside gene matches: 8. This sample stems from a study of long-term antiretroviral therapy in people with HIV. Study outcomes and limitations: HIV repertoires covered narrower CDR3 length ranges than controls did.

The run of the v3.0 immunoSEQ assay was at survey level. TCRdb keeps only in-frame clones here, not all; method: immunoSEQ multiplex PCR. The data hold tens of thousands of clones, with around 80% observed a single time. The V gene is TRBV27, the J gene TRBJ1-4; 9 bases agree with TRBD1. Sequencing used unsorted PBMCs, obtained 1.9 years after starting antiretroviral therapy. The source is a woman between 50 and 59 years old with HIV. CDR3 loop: CASSPWTGDGEKLFF. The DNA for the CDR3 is TGTGCCAGCAGTCCCTGGACAGGGGATGGTGAAAAACTGTTTTTT.